The source of this T cell receptor (beta chain) is a study of blood T cell repertoires in COVID-19. Study at large: From the United States, Italy and Spain came samples of acute and convalescent COVID-19. PBMCs, B-cell-depleted T cells, or T cells were the source of the cDNA or gDNA that made up the material.

Germline values: CDR1 KGHSH, CDR2 LQKENI. The V and J ends lost 0 bases and 1 base respectively, with 9 bases between them. The CDR3 runs to 15 residues. Per the study methods: Estimation of nucleated cell counts relied on the amplification of reference gene primers. TCRdb's copy holds only in-frame clones and misses some; the assay was immunoSEQ multiplex PCR. The V and J calls and the clone size are those of that table, but D and trimming were determined from the DNA. Among approximately 180,000 clones listed, around 85% were seen once. Living in about two dozen US areas, the participants were between roughly 18 and 90 years of age.

This receptor was taken from a man between 35 and 55 years old who had recovered from COVID-19. The rearrangement uses TRBV18 and TRBJ1-1; D is unresolved. The sample was PBMCs or T cells enriched from blood (not recorded which). The CDR3 sequence is CASSPPSTGNTEAFF. The CDR3 DNA is TGTGCCAGCTCACCACCGTCGACTGGGAACACTGAAGCTTTCTTT.